This T cell receptor (beta chain) was identified during a study of regulatory T cells in long-lasting Graves disease. Arm-PCR of CDR3 regions with iRepertoire HTBI primers generated TCR beta libraries. TCRdb itself ran the multiplex PCR reads through MiXCR, one entry per CDR3 protein. The table has more than 350,000 distinct CDR3 sequences, roughly 21% seen once. The sample holds a few counts of this clonotype. Indicated time point: persistent/refractory GD, antithyroid drugs over 5 years with positive TRAb. The authors made the TCR library using RNA they extracted from PBMCs. The source material was peripheral blood mononuclear cells (PBMCs), sampled when the disease was refractory, from a patient treated with antithyroid drugs. The TCR comes from a female donor with Graves disease.

The CDR3: CASSVEGAGNTEAFF. The CDR3 bases are TGTGCCAGCAGCGTAGAGGGGGCAGGGAACACTGAAGCTTTCTTT. This chain uses TRBV9 with TRBJ1-1; 7 nucleotides align to TRBD1. The CDR3 length is 15 residues. The germline V gene has CDR1 SGDLS and CDR2 YYNGEE. Trimming at V came to 0 bases and at J to 1 base, leaving 3 bases not matched to a gene.